A selection of T cell receptor beta chains follows, all from one sample in a study of blood T cell repertoires in COVID-19. The data were produced by immunoSEQ multiplex PCR, yet TCRdb's version contains in-frame clones alone and is incomplete. The table lists fewer than 350,000 clones, about four fifths of them singletons. Sample: peripheral blood. The receptors were gathered from a woman aged 60-75 years with active or convalescent COVID-19. Both conserved end residues are part of each CDR3. D genes are given only for firm matches.

NA,TRBJ2-7,TRBV6-2/TRBV6-3,CASSYSTGWEGEQYF
TRBD1,TRBJ1-5,TRBV16,CASSPGTGASQPQHF
TRBD1,TRBJ1-5,TRBV19,CASSSLGTGREGQHF
NA,TRBJ1-5,TRBV30,CAWSVGGAGQPQHF
NA,TRBJ2-2,TRBV7-9,CASSLRRGQAGELFF
NA,TRBJ1-6,TRBV7-2,CASILGQPLASPLHF
TRBD1,TRBJ2-3,TRBV7-9,CASSLGNRGPDTQYF
NA,TRBJ2-7,TRBV19,CASTEDSGDYEQYF
TRBD1,TRBJ1-2,TRBV19,CASSIRQGVSYGYTF
TRBD2,TRBJ2-5,TRBV27,CASSLWAGGGLRETQYF
NA,TRBJ2-7,TRBV10-1,CASSETSRGEQYF
TRBD2,TRBJ2-3,TRBV7-2,CASSAGLAADTQYF
NA,TRBJ1-1,TRBV6-1,CASSESAGIGNTEAFF
TRBD2,TRBJ2-7,TRBV5-1,CASSSKGLAGTYEQYF
TRBD1,TRBJ2-5,TRBV11-2,CASSLDLTGGETQYF
TRBD1,TRBJ1-4,TRBV19,CASSRTGGAYNEKLFF
NA,TRBJ2-3,TRBV7-2,CASSLRGITDTQYF
NA,TRBJ2-5,TRBV5-1,CASSPSTGIEETQYF
TRBD1,TRBJ2-7,TRBV5-1,CASSLGQGVFNEQYF
NA,TRBJ1-1,TRBV27,CASSSVGDTEAFF
NA,TRBJ2-3,TRBV7-9,CASSLEARAQYF
NA,TRBJ1-6,TRBV9,CASSVDQGWRTPLHF
NA,TRBJ1-1,TRBV6-6,CASREGSTEAFF
TRBD1,TRBJ1-2,TRBV11-1,CASSPDRGYPSDTF
TRBD1,TRBJ1-2,TRBV6-2/TRBV6-3,CASTPPGQLFNYGYTF
NA,TRBJ1-6,TRBV15,CATSREGAGGAYNSPLHF
NA,TRBJ2-5,TRBV4-1,CASSLDSPGTQYF
NA,TRBJ2-7,TRBV15,CATSRGEGGGYEQYF
NA,TRBJ2-7,TRBV28,CASERNPGSYEQYF
NA,TRBJ1-2,TRBV19,CASSATYIAGYTF
NA,TRBJ2-7,TRBV9,CASSPAGQTYEQYF
TRBD1,TRBJ2-1,TRBV19,CASSPRDRSEYNEQFF
TRBD1,TRBJ1-1,TRBV5-1,CASSLAMTGGTEAFF
NA,TRBJ1-1,TRBV4-1,CASSQGVVAPNTEAFF
TRBD2,TRBJ2-1,TRBV4-1,CASSQDSRGGYNEQFF
TRBD1,TRBJ1-4,TRBV7-9,CASSPGTAYNEKLFF
TRBD2,TRBJ2-7,TRBV3-1/TRBV3-2,CASSQDPSGSSYEQYF
NA,TRBJ1-1,TRBV29-1,CSVGTGNTEAFF
NA,TRBJ2-7,TRBV6-5,CASGRGARYEQYF
TRBD2,TRBJ2-3,TRBV9,CASSVDPSGGYTDTQYF
NA,TRBJ2-5,TRBV4-3,CASSQDLGRGIQETQYF
TRBD1,TRBJ2-2,TRBV4-3,CASSQDDHRGQAGELFF